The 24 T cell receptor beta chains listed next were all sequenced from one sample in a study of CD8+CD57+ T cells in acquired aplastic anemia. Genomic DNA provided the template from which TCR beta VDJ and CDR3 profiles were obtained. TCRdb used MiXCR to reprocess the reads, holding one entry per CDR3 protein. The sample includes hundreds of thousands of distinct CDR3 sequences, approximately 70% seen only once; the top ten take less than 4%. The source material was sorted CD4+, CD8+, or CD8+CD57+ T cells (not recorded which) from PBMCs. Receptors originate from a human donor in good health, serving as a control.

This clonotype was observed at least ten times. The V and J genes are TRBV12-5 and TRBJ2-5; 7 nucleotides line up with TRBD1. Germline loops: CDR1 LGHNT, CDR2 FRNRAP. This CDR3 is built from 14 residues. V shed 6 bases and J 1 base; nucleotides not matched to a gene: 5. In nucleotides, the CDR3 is TGTGCTAGTGGCCCTGGACAGGCCCAAGAGACCCAGTACTTC. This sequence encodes CASGPGQAQETQYF. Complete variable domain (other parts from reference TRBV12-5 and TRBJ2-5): DARVTQTPRHKVTEMGQEVTMRCQPILGHNTVFWYRQTMMQGLELLAYFRNRAPLDDSGMPKDRFSAEMPDATLATLKIQPSEPRDSAVYFCASGPGQAQETQYFGPGTRLLVL.

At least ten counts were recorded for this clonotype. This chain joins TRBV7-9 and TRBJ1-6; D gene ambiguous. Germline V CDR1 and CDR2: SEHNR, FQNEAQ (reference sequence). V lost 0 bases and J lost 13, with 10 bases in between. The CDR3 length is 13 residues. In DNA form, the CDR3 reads TGTGCCAGCAGCTTAGCCTCGGGTCTTCCCCTCCACTTT. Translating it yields CASSLASGLPLHF.

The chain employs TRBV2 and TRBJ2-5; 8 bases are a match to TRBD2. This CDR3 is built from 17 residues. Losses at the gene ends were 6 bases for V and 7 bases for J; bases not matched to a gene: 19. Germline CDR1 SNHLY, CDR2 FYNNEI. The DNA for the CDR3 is TGTGCCAGCAGACGCGAAGCGAGCGGGGGCAAGAGCGGGACCCAGTACTTC. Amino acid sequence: CASRREASGGKSGTQYF.

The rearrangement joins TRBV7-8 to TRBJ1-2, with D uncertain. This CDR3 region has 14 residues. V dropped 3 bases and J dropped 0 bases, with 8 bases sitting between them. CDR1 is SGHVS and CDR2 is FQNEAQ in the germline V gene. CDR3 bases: TGTGCCAGCAGCTTGCGAATAGCTAACTATGGCTACACCTTC. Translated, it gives CASSLRIANYGYTF.

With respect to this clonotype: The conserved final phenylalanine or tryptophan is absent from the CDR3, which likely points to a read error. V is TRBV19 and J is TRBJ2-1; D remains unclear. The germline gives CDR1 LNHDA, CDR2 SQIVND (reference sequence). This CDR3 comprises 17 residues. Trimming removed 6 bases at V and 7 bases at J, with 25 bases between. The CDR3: CASSIVEGLPFSNEQFL. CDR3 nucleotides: TGTGCCAGTAGCATTGTGGAAGGGCTCCCCTTTTCGAATGAGCAGTTCCTC.

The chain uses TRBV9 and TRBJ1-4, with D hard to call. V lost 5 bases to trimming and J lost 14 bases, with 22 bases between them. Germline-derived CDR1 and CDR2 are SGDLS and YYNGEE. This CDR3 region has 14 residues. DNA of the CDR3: TGTGCCAGCAGGTTGGGCGCCACAAATACGAAGCTGTTTTTT. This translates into CASRLGATNTKLFF.

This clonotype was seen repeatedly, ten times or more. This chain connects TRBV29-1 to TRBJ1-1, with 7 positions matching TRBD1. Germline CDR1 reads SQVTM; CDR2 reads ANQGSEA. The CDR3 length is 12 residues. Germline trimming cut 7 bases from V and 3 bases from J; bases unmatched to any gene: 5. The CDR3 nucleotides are TGCAGCGCTTCAGGGGGGTACACTGAAGCTTTCTTT. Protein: CSASGGYTEAFF.

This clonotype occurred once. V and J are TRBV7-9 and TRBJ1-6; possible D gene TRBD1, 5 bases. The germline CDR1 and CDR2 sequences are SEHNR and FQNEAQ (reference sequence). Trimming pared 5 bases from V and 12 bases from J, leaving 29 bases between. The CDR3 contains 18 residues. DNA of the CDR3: TGTGCCAGCAGCCATCCCCCCGGGGGAGCCTCCGTGAACGGACCCCTCCACTTT. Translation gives CASSHPPGGASVNGPLHF.

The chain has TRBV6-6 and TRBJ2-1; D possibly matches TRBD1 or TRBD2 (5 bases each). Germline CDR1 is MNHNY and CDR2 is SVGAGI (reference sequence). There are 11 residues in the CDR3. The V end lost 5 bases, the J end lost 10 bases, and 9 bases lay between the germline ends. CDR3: CASSPGAEQFF. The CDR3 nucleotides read TGTGCCAGCAGTCCCGGGGCCGAGCAGTTCTTC.

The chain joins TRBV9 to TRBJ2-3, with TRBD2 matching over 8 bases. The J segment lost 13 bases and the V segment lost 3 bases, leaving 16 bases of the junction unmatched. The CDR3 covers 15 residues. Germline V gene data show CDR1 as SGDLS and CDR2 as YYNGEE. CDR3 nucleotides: TGTGCCAGCAGCGAAGATAGCGGGAAGAGACCCAGTAAGTATTTT. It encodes CASSEDSGKRPSKYF.

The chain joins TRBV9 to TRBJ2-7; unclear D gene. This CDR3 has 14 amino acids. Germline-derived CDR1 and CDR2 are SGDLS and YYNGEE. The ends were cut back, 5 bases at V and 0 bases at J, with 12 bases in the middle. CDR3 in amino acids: CASSVQSSSYEQYF. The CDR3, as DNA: TGTGCCAGCAGTGTACAGTCGAGCTCCTACGAGCAGTACTTC. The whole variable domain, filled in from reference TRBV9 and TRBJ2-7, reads DSGVTQTPKHLITATGQRVTLRCSPRSGDLSVYWYQQSLDQGLQFLIQYYNGEERAKGNILERFSAQQFPDLHSELNLSSLELGDSALYFCASSVQSSSYEQYFGPGTRLTVT.

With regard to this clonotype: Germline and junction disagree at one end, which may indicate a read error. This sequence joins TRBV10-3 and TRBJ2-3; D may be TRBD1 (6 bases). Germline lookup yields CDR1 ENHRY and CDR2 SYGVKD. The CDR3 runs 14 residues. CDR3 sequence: CASSLTTGTDTQYF. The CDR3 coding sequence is TGTGCCAGCAGTTTAACGACAGGTACAGATACGCAGTATTTT.

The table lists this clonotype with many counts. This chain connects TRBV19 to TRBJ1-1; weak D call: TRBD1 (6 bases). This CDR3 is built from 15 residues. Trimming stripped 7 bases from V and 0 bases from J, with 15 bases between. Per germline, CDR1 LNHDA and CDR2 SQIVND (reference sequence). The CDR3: CASTQDRDLNTEAFF. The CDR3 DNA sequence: TGTGCCAGTACCCAGGACAGAGATTTGAACACTGAAGCTTTCTTT. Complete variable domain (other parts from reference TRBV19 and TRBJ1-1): DGGITQSPKYLFRKEGQNVTLSCEQNLNHDAMYWYRQDPGQGLRLIYYSQIVNDFQKGDIAEGYSVSREKKESFPLTVTSAQKNPTAFYLCASTQDRDLNTEAFFGQGTRLTVV.

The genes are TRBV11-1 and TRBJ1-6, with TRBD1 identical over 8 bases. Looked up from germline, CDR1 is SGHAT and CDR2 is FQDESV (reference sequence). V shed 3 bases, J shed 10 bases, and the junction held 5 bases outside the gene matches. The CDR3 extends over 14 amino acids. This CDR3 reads CASSFRTGSSPLHF. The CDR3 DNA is TGTGCCAGCAGCTTCCGGACAGGGAGCTCACCCCTCCACTTT. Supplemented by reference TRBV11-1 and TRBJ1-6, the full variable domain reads EAEVAQSPRYKITEKSQAVAFWCDPISGHATLYWYRQILGQGPELLVQFQDESVVDDSQLPKDRFSAERLKGVDSTLKIQPAELGDSAMYLCASSFRTGSSPLHFGNGTRLTVT.

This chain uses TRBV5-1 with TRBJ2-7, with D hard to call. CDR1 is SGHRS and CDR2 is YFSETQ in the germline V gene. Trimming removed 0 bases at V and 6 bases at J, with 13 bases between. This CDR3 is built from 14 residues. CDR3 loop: CASSLAAVSSEQYF. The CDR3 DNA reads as TGCGCCAGCAGCTTGGCGGCCGTGAGCTCCGAGCAGTACTTC.

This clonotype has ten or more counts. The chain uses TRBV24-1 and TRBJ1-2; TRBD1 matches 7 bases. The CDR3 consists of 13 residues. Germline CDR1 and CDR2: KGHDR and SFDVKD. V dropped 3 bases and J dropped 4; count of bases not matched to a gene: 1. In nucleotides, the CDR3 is TGTGCCACCAGTGATCCAGGGGGCTATGGCTACACCTTC. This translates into CATSDPGGYGYTF.

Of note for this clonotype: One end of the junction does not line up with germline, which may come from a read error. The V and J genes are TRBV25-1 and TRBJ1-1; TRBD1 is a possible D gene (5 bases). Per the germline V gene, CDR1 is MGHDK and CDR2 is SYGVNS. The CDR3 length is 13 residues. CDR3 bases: TGTGCCAGCTGTGAGTGGGGGTTGGTTGAAGCTTTCTTT. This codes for CASCEWGLVEAFF.

CDR3 sequence (DNA): TGTGCCAGCAGCAATCCTCGGACAGGGGAGAGTGGCTACACCTTC. This gives the protein CASSNPRTGESGYTF. This chain uses TRBV7-9 with TRBJ1-2, with TRBD1 identical over 9 bases. The CDR3 covers 15 residues. The J segment lost 7 bases and the V segment lost 5 bases, leaving 11 bases of the junction unmatched. Germline-derived CDR1 and CDR2 are SEHNR and FQNEAQ (reference sequence).

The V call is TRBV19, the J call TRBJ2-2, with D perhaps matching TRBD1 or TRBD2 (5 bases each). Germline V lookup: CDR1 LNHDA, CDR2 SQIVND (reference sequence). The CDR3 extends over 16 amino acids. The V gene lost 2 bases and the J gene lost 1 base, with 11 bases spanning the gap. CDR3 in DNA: TGTGCCAGTAGTATACGGGGCACATTGAACACCGGGGAGCTGTTTTTT. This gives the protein CASSIRGTLNTGELFF.

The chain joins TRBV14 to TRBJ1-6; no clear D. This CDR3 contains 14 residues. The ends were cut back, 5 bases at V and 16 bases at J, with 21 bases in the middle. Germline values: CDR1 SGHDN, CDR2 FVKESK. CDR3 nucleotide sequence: TGTGCCAGCAGCGGACGGTCGGGCGCTTACGCGCTCCACTTT. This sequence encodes CASSGRSGAYALHF.

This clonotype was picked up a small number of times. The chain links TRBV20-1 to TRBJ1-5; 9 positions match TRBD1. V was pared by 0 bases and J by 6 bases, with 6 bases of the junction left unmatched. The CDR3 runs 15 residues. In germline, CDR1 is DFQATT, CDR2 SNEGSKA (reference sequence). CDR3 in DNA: TGCAGTGCTAGAGAGGTGGACAGGGGAAGTCAGCCCCAGCATTTT. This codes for CSAREVDRGSQPQHF.

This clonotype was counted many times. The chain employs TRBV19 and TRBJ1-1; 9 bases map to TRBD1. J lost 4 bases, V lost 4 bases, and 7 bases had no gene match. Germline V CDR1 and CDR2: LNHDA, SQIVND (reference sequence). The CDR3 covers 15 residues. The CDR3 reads CASSTLTGGGTEAFF. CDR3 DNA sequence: TGTGCCAGTAGTACCCTCACAGGGGGCGGCACTGAAGCTTTCTTT.

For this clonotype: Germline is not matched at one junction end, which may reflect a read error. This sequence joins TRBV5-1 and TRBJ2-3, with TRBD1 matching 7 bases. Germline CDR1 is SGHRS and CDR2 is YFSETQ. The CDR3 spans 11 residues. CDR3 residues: CASSENRGQDF. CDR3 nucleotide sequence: TGCGCCAGCAGCGAAAACAGGGGTCAAGATTTT. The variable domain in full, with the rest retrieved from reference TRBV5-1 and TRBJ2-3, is KAGVTQTPRYLIKTRGQQVTLSCSPISGHRSVSWYQQTPGQGLQFLFEYFSETQRNKGNFPGRFSGRQFSNSRSEMNVSTLELGDSALYLCASSENRGQDFGPGTRLTVL.

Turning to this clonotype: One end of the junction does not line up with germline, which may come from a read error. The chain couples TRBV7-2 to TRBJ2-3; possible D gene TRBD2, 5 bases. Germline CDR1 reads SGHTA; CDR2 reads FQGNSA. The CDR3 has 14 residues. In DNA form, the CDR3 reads TGTGCCAGCAGCTTCCGGGGAAGCATAGGCACGTACGAGTTT. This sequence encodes CASSFRGSIGTYEF.